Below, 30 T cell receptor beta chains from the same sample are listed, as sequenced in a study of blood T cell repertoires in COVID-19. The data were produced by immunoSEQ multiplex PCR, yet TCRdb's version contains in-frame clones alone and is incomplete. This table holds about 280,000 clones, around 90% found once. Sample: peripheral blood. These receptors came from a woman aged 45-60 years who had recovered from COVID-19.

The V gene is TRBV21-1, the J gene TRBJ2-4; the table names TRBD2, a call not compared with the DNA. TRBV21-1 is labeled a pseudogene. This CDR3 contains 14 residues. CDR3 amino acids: CASSKDRWRDIQYF. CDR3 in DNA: TGTGCCAGCAGCAAAGATCGCTGGAGGGACATTCAGTACTTC.

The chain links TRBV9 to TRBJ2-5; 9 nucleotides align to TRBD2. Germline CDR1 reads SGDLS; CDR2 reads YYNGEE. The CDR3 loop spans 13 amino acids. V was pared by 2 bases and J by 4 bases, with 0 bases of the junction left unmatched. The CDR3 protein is CASSVGLAETQYF. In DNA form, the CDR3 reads TGTGCCAGCAGCGTGGGACTAGCAGAGACCCAGTACTTC.

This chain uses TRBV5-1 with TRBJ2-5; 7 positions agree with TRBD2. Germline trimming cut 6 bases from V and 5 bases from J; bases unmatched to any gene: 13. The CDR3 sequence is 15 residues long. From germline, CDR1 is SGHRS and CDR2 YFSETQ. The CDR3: CASNYRGAGVETQYF. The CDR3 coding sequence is TGCGCCAGCAACTACCGAGGGGCGGGAGTGGAGACCCAGTACTTC.

The chain's CDR3 is CASSLFANRDAGYTF. For the CDR3, the DNA is TGTGCCAGCAGTTTATTCGCCAACAGGGACGCTGGCTACACCTTC. The V gene is TRBV27, the J gene TRBJ1-2, with D possibly TRBD1 on 6 matching bases. The V gene lost 1 base and the J gene lost 7 bases, with 16 bases spanning the gap. There are 15 residues in the CDR3. The germline gives CDR1 MNHEY, CDR2 SMNVEV (reference sequence).

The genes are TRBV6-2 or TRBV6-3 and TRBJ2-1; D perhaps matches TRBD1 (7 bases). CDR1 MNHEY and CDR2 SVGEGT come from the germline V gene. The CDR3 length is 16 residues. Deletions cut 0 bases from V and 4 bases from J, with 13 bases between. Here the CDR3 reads CASSYSGRGAYNEQFF. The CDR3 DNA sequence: TGTGCCAGCAGTTACTCGGGCAGGGGGGCTTACAATGAGCAGTTCTTC.

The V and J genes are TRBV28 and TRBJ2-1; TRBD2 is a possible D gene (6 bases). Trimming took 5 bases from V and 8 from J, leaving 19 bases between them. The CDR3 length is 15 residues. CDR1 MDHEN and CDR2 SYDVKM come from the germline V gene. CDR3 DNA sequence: TGTGCCAGCAGTCTCGGCGGGAAGGTTCGTGATGAGCAGTTCTTC. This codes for CASSLGGKVRDEQFF.

CDR3 loop: CASSLRASGMSNYGYTF. DNA of the CDR3: TGCGCCAGCAGCTTGAGGGCTTCCGGGATGAGTAACTATGGCTACACCTTC. V gene TRBV5-1 combines with J gene TRBJ1-2; D not resolved. V shed 1 base and J shed 1 base, with 17 bases lying between them. The CDR3 sequence is 17 residues long. Germline V gene data show CDR1 as SGHRS and CDR2 as YFSETQ.

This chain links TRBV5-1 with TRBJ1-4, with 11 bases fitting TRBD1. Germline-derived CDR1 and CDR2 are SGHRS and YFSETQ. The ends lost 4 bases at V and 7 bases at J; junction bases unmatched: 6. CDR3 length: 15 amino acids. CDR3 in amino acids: CASSVDRGRGEKLFF. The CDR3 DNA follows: TGCGCCAGCAGCGTGGACAGGGGGCGAGGTGAAAAACTGTTTTTT.

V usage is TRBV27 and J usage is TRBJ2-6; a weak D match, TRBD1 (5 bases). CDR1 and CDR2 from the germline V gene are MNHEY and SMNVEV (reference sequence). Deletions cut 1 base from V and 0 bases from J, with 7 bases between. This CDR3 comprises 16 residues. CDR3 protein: CASSLYQGSGANVLTF. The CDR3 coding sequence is TGTGCCAGCAGTTTATACCAGGGCTCTGGGGCCAACGTCCTGACTTTC.

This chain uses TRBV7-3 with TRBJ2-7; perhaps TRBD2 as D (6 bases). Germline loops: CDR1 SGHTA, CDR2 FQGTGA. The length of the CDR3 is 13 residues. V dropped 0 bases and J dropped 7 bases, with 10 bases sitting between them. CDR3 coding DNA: TGTGCCAGCAGCTTAACCGCGGCGGGGGAGCAGTACTTC. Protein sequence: CASSLTAAGEQYF. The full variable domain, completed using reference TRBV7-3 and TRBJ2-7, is GAGVSQTPSNKVTEKGKYVELRCDPISGHTALYWYRQSLGQGPEFLIYFQGTGAADDSGLPNDRFFAVRPEGSVSTLKIQRTERGDSAVYLCASSLTAAGEQYFGPGTRLTVT.

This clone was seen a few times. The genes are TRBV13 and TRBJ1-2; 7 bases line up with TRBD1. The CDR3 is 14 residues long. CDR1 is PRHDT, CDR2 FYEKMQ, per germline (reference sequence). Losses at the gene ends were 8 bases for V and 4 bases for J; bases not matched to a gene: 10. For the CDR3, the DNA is TGTGCCAGCTCTCCCCAGGGGGGACCCTATGGCTACACCTTC. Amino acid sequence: CASSPQGGPYGYTF.

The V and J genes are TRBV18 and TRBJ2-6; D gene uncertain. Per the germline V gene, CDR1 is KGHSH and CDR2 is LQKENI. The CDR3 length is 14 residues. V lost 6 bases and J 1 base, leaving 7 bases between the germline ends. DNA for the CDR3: TGTGCCAGCTCCCCCCAATCTGGGGCCAACGTCCTGACTTTC. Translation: CASSPQSGANVLTF.

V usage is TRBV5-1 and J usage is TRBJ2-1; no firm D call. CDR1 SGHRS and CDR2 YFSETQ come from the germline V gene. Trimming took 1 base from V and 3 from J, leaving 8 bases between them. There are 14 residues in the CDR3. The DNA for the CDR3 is TGCGCCAGCAGCTTGAGACAATACTACAATGAGCAGTTCTTC. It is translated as CASSLRQYYNEQFF.

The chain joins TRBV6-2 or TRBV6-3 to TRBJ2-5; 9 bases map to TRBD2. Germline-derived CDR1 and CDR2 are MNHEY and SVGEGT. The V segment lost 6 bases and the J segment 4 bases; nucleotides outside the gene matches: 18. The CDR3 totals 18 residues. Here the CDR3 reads CASSPLASGALRGETQYF. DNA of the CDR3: TGTGCCAGCAGCCCCTTGGCTAGCGGGGCGCTACGAGGAGAGACCCAGTACTTC.

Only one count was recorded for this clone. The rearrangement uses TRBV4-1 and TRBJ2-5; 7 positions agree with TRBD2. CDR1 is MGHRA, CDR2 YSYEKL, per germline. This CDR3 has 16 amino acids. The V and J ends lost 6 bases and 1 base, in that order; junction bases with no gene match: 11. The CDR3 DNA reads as TGCGCCAGCAGTCAAAGTCCTGGGGGGGGCCAAGAGACCCAGTACTTC. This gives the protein CASSQSPGGGQETQYF.

CDR3 bases: TGTGCCAGCAGCCCTTCGGACAGAGAATATGGCTACACCTTC. This codes for CASSPSDREYGYTF. The chain employs TRBV11-1 and TRBJ1-2, with D perhaps TRBD1 (6 bases). V was shortened by 5 bases and J by 5 bases, with 15 bases between the two germline ends. CDR1 and CDR2 from the germline V gene are SGHAT and FQDESV (reference sequence). This CDR3 has 14 amino acids.

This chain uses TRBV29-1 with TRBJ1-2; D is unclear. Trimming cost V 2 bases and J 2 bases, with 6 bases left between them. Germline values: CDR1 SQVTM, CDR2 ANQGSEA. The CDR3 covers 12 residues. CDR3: CSVETQNYGYTF. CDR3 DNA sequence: TGCAGCGTTGAAACACAGAACTATGGCTACACCTTC.

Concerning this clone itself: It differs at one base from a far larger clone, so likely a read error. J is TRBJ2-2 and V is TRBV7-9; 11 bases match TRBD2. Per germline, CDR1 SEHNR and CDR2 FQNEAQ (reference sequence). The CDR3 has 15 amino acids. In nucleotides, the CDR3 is TGTGCCAGCAGCCTAGCGGGAGGCGACACCGGGGAGCTGTTTTTT. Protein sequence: CASSLAGGDTGELFF.

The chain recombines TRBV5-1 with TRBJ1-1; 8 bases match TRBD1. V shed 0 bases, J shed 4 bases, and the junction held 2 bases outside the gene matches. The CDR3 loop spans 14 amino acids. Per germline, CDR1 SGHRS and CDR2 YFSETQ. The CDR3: CASSLAGGGTEAFF. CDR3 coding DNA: TGCGCCAGCAGCTTGGCAGGGGGCGGCACTGAAGCTTTCTTT. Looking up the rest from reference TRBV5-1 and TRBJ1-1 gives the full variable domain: KAGVTQTPRYLIKTRGQQVTLSCSPISGHRSVSWYQQTPGQGLQFLFEYFSETQRNKGNFPGRFSGRQFSNSRSEMNVSTLELGDSALYLCASSLAGGGTEAFFGQGTRLTVV.

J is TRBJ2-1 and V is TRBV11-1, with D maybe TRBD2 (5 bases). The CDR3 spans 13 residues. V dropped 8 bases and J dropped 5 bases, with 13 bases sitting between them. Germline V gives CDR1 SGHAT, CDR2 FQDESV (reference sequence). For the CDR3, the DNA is TGTGCCAGCGCTAGGGAGTGGAACAATGAGCAGTTCTTC. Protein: CASAREWNNEQFF. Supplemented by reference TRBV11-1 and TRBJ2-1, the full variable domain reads EAEVAQSPRYKITEKSQAVAFWCDPISGHATLYWYRQILGQGPELLVQFQDESVVDDSQLPKDRFSAERLKGVDSTLKIQPAELGDSAMYLCASAREWNNEQFFGPGTRLTVL.

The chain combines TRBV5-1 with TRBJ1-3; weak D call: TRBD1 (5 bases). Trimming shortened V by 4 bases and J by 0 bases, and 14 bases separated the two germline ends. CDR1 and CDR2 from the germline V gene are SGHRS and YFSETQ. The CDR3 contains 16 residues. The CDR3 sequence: CASSLRGTDSGNTIYF. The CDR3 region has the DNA TGCGCCAGCAGCCTTCGGGGGACTGACTCTGGAAACACCATATATTTT.

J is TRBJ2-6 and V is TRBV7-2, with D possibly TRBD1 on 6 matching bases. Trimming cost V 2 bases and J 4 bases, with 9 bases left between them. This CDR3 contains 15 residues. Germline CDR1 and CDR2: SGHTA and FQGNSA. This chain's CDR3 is CASSLSGDGANVLTF. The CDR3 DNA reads TGTGCCAGCAGCTTATCAGGGGACGGGGCCAACGTCCTGACTTTC.

The CDR3 loop reads CASSISRDRGVQPQHF. The DNA of the CDR3 is TGTGCCAGTAGTATAAGTAGGGACAGGGGGGTTCAGCCCCAGCATTTT. J is TRBJ1-5 and V is TRBV19; 11 bases agree with TRBD1. The CDR3 totals 16 residues. The germline V gene encodes CDR1 LNHDA and CDR2 SQIVND (reference sequence). V shed 2 bases and J 6 bases; nucleotides not matched to a gene: 6.

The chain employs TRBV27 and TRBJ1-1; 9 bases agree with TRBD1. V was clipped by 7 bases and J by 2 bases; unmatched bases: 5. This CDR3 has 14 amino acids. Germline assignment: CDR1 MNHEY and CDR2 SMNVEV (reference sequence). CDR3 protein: CASTGQGTNTEAFF. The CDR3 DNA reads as TGTGCCAGCACCGGACAGGGGACAAACACTGAAGCTTTCTTT.

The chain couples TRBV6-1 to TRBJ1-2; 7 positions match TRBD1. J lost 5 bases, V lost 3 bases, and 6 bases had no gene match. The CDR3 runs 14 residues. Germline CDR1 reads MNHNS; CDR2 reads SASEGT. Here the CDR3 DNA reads TGTGCCAGCAGTGAGGGGACAGAAAGGTATGGCTACACCTTC. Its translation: CASSEGTERYGYTF.

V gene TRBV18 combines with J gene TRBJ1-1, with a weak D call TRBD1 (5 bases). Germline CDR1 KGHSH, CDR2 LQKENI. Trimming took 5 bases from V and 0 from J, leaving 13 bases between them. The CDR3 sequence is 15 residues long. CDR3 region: CASSLEGIMNTEAFF. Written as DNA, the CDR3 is TGTGCCAGCTCATTGGAGGGGATAATGAACACTGAAGCTTTCTTT.

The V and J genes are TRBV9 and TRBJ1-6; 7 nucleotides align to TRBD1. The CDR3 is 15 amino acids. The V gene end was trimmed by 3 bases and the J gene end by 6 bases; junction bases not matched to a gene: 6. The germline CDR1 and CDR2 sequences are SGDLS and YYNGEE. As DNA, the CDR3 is TGTGCCAGCAGCGCGCACGGACAGGCTAATTCACCCCTCCACTTT. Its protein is CASSAHGQANSPLHF.

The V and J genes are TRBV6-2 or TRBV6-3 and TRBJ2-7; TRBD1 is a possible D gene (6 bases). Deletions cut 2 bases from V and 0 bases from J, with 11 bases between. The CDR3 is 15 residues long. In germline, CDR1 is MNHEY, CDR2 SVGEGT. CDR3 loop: CASSYPDRSSYEQYF. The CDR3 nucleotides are TGTGCCAGCAGTTACCCAGACAGGAGCTCCTACGAGCAGTACTTC.

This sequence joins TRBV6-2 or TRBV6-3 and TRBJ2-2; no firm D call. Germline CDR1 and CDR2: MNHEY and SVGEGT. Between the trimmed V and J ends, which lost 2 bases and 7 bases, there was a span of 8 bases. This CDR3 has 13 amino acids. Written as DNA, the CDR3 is TGTGCCAGCAGTTACGAACAGCTCGGGGAGCTGTTTTTT. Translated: CASSYEQLGELFF.

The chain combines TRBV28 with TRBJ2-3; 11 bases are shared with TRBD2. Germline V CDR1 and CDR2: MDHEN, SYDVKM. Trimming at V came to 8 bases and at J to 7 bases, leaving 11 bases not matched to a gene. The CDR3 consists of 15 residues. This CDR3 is CASLAGGGRENTQYF. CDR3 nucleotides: TGTGCCAGCCTAGCGGGGGGTGGTCGGGAAAATACGCAGTATTTT. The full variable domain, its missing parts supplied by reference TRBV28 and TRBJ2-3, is DVKVTQSSRYLVKRTGEKVFLECVQDMDHENMFWYRQDPGLGLRLIYFSYDVKMKEKGDIPEGYSVSREKKERFSLILESASTNQTSMYLCASLAGGGRENTQYFGPGTRLTVL.